This T cell receptor beta chain was obtained from a study of blood T cell repertoires in COVID-19. Study at large: Researchers got acute and convalescent COVID-19 samples from the United States, Italy and Spain. The cDNA or gDNA used as material had been derived from T cells, B-cell-depleted T cells, or PBMCs.

J gave up 8 bases and V 4 bases, and 7 bases lay outside the gene matches. The length of the CDR3 is 14 residues. Germline V gives CDR1 SGHNT, CDR2 YYREEE (reference sequence). Per the original methods: From reference gene primer amplification, estimates of nucleated cell counts were derived. Profiling relied on immunoSEQ multiplex PCR, and the TCRdb table lists in-frame clones only, not all of them. V and J calls plus clone size are reproduced from that table; the DNA served to infer D and trimming. The table has just under 150,000 clones, roughly 90% seen once; the top ten hold around 1.5%. The chain links TRBV5-4 to TRBJ2-1; 9 bases fit TRBD2. The TCR comes from a human donor in a cohort sampled during active COVID-19. Sequenced material: peripheral blood. The CDR3 nucleotides read TGTGCCAGCAGCGGGGCGGGGGGGCGCGATGAGCAGTTCTTC. It is translated as CASSGAGGRDEQFF.